This is a list of T cell receptor beta chains from one sample in a study of blood T cell repertoires in COVID-19. Repertoires were generated with immunoSEQ multiplex PCR, while TCRdb's copy carries only in-frame clones and drops some. The sample shows 53,000 or so clones, about 78% of them seen only once. Sequenced sample: peripheral blood. The receptors were gathered from a man aged 50 to 60 with active or convalescent COVID-19. Each CDR3 is given with its conserved first and last residue. The order of the fields is J gene, clone size, D gene, V gene, CDR3 length, CDR3 protein, CDR3 DNA. D genes are given only for firm matches. Clone sizes are given selectively: once, few, many, or a class where the clone is expanded.

J: TRBJ1-5; size: .; D: .; V: TRBV24-1; length: 14; CDR3: CATSERGSDQPQHF; DNA: TGTGCCACCAGTGAAAGGGGTTCGGATCAGCCCCAGCATTTT
J: TRBJ2-1; size: .; D: TRBD2; V: TRBV9; length: 14; CDR3: CASSVLAGRGEQFF; DNA: TGTGCCAGCAGCGTACTAGCGGGGCGCGGGGAGCAGTTCTTC
J: TRBJ1-3; size: once; D: .; V: TRBV9; length: 17; CDR3: CASSVATGGAFGNTIYF; DNA: TGTGCCAGCAGCGTAGCTACGGGGGGCGCTTTTGGAAACACCATATATTTT
J: TRBJ2-3; size: few; D: TRBD2; V: TRBV7-7; length: 12; CDR3: CASSSSGGTQYF; DNA: TGTGCTAGCAGCTCCTCGGGGGGTACGCAGTATTTT
J: TRBJ2-1; size: once; D: .; V: TRBV2; length: 11; CDR3: CASSAPGQQFF; DNA: TGTGCCAGCAGTGCCCCGGGACAACAGTTCTTC
J: TRBJ1-2; size: .; D: .; V: TRBV7-9; length: 12; CDR3: CASSWDNNGYTF; DNA: TGTGCCAGCAGCTGGGACAATAACGGCTACACCTTC
J: TRBJ2-5; size: .; D: TRBD2; V: TRBV29-1; length: 13; CDR3: CSHTTSGKETQYF; DNA: TGCAGCCATACAACTAGCGGGAAAGAGACCCAGTACTTC
J: TRBJ2-5; size: .; D: .; V: TRBV13; length: 13; CDR3: CASSWRFQETQYF; DNA: TGTGCCAGCAGCTGGAGGTTCCAAGAGACCCAGTACTTC
J: TRBJ1-5; size: .; D: .; V: TRBV6-5; length: 15; CDR3: CASSRAAGANQPQHF; DNA: TGTGCCAGCAGTAGGGCCGCGGGGGCAAATCAGCCCCAGCATTTT
J: TRBJ1-2; size: once; D: .; V: TRBV12-3/TRBV12-4; length: 12; CDR3: CASSYSNYGYTF; DNA: TGTGCCAGCAGTTACTCTAACTATGGCTACACCTTC
J: TRBJ1-2; size: .; D: .; V: TRBV7-2; length: 16; CDR3: CASSASPTGLGWGYTF; DNA: TGTGCCAGCAGCGCGAGCCCCACAGGGTTAGGGTGGGGCTACACCTTC
J: TRBJ1-4; size: .; D: .; V: TRBV27; length: 16; CDR3: CASSSGGIWRNEKLFF; DNA: TGTGCCAGCAGTTCTGGGGGGATTTGGCGAAATGAAAAACTGTTTTTT
J: TRBJ2-1; size: .; D: .; V: TRBV5-6; length: 14; CDR3: CASSFGQGSNEQFF; DNA: TGTGCCAGCAGCTTCGGTCAGGGCTCGAATGAGCAGTTCTTC
J: TRBJ2-1; size: once; D: .; V: TRBV2; length: 15; CDR3: CASSERRGSYNEQFF; DNA: TGTGCCAGCAGTGAACGGCGGGGCTCCTACAATGAGCAGTTCTTC
J: TRBJ1-2; size: .; D: .; V: TRBV7-3; length: 13; CDR3: CASSSNMGGGYTF; DNA: TGTGCCAGCAGCTCCAACATGGGAGGAGGCTACACCTTC
J: TRBJ2-5; size: .; D: TRBD2; V: TRBV10-3; length: 17; CDR3: CAISESGLAGVEGTQYF; DNA: TGTGCCATCAGTGAGTCCGGGCTAGCGGGGGTTGAAGGGACCCAGTACTTC
J: TRBJ1-3; size: .; D: .; V: TRBV9; length: 16; CDR3: CASSVGAVRAGNTIYF; DNA: TGTGCCAGCAGCGTAGGGGCAGTCAGAGCTGGAAACACCATATATTTT
J: TRBJ2-2; size: once; D: .; V: TRBV9; length: 15; CDR3: CASSVIGEGTGELFF; DNA: TGTGCCAGCAGCGTAATAGGCGAGGGAACCGGGGAGCTGTTTTTT
J: TRBJ1-2; size: .; D: .; V: TRBV18; length: 14; CDR3: CASSPGVARYGYTF; DNA: TGTGCCAGCTCACCAGGAGTTGCGCGGTATGGCTACACCTTC
J: TRBJ2-5; size: .; D: TRBD2; V: TRBV4-1; length: 16; CDR3: CASSQSGAALGETQYF; DNA: TGCGCCAGCAGCCAAAGCGGGGCCGCTCTGGGGGAGACCCAGTACTTC
J: TRBJ1-4; size: .; D: TRBD1; V: TRBV6-2/TRBV6-3; length: 14; CDR3: CASSWTGEVGKLFF; DNA: TGTGCCAGCAGCTGGACAGGGGAAGTTGGAAAACTGTTTTTT
J: TRBJ1-4; size: .; D: TRBD1; V: TRBV19; length: 15; CDR3: CASSIGTGLDEKLFF; DNA: TGTGCCAGTAGTATCGGGACAGGGCTCGATGAAAAACTGTTTTTT
J: TRBJ2-7; size: .; D: .; V: TRBV3-1/TRBV3-2; length: 16; CDR3: CASSLWEGGTSYEQYF; DNA: TGTGCCAGCAGCCTTTGGGAGGGAGGGACATCCTACGAGCAGTACTTC
J: TRBJ2-3; size: .; D: .; V: TRBV5-5; length: 14; CDR3: CASSSRQPGDTQYF; DNA: TGTGCCAGCAGCTCCCGACAGCCAGGAGATACGCAGTATTTT
J: TRBJ1-4; size: .; D: .; V: TRBV7-9; length: 13; CDR3: CASIRGVNEKLFF; DNA: TGTGCCAGCATCCGGGGGGTCAATGAAAAACTGTTTTTT
J: TRBJ2-1; size: .; D: .; V: TRBV29-1; length: 14; CDR3: CSATDPRGYNEQFF; DNA: TGCAGCGCCACTGACCCCCGAGGCTACAATGAGCAGTTCTTC
J: TRBJ2-4; size: .; D: TRBD2; V: TRBV6-5; length: 14; CDR3: CASSNREGVNIQYF; DNA: TGTGCCAGCAGTAACCGGGAGGGCGTGAACATTCAGTACTTC
J: TRBJ1-6; size: .; D: TRBD1; V: TRBV30; length: 12; CDR3: CAWGTVNSPLHF; DNA: TGTGCCTGGGGGACAGTCAATTCACCCCTCCACTTT
J: TRBJ1-6; size: .; D: .; V: TRBV27; length: 13; CDR3: CASSPRGNSPLHF; DNA: TGTGCCAGCAGCCCCCGAGGGAATTCACCCCTCCACTTT
J: TRBJ1-1; size: .; D: .; V: TRBV4-1; length: 13; CDR3: CASSQDMGGKAFF; DNA: TGCGCCAGCAGCCAAGATATGGGGGGTAAAGCTTTCTTT
J: TRBJ2-2; size: .; D: TRBD2; V: TRBV6-1; length: 14; CDR3: CASYLAGYTGELFF; DNA: TGTGCCAGCTATTTAGCGGGATACACCGGGGAGCTGTTTTTT